The 12 T cell receptor beta chains below all came from one sample that was sequenced in a study of shared clonotypes between healthy human individuals. This table comes from immunoSEQ multiplex PCR, and its TCRdb copy is limited to in-frame clones, with some not included. This sample carries over 850,000 clones, 70% to 80% of them seen once, and the ten largest clones take about 0.52%. Input material: memory CD4+ T cells from PBMCs. The sample's subset: CD45RA-negative fraction. Every receptor here comes from a man between 18 and 29 years old in good health. Some clones in this sample may be carry-over from other donors' samples.

Comments on this clone: Additional DNA sequences in this sample encode the identical CDR3. The rearrangement links TRBV7-9 to TRBJ1-2, with D hard to call. Germline V CDR1 and CDR2: SEHNR, FQNEAQ (reference sequence). There are 12 residues in the CDR3. Between the trimmed V and J ends, which lost 4 bases and 2 bases, there was a span of 5 bases. The CDR3 reads CASSSENYGYTF. CDR3 nucleotide sequence: TGTGCCAGCAGCTCCGAAAACTATGGCTACACCTTC.

This clone was detected only once. The chain employs TRBV28 and TRBJ1-2, with no clear D. The germline V gene encodes CDR1 MDHEN and CDR2 SYDVKM. Trimming removed 7 bases at V and 6 bases at J, with 9 bases between. The CDR3 has 11 amino acids. This CDR3 reads CASIGVDGYTF. In nucleotides, the CDR3 is TGTGCCAGCATCGGGGTTGATGGCTACACCTTC.

The V gene is TRBV6-4, the J gene TRBJ1-1; 7 nucleotides align to TRBD1. This CDR3 region has 17 residues. J lost 1 base, V lost 0 bases, and 8 bases had no gene match. In germline, CDR1 is MRHNA, CDR2 SNTAGT. The CDR3 coding sequence is TGTGCCAGCAGTGACTCGGTTGCGGGACAGACGAACACTGAAGCTTTCTTT. This encodes CASSDSVAGQTNTEAFF.

Comments on this clone: A far larger clone differs by one base, so this is likely a read error. The sample holds other DNA sequences that translate to the same CDR3. The chain employs TRBV6-6 and TRBJ1-5; no clear D gene. V was clipped by 6 bases and J by 0 bases, with 6 bases between them. The CDR3 is 13 residues long. Per the germline V gene, CDR1 is MNHNY and CDR2 is SVGAGI (reference sequence). The CDR3 DNA reads as TGTGCCAGCAGCCGTGATAGCAATCAGCCCCAGCATTTT. Its translation is CASSRDSNQPQHF.

V and J are TRBV9 and TRBJ2-3, with 9 bases that match TRBD2. Trimming removed 1 base from V and 6 bases from J; junction bases left unmatched: 0. The CDR3 contains 13 residues. The germline V gene has CDR1 SGDLS and CDR2 YYNGEE. The CDR3 region is CASSVLAGDTQYF. The CDR3 DNA sequence: TGTGCCAGCAGCGTACTAGCGGGGGATACGCAGTATTTT.

About this clone: This likely came from a read error, as a far larger clone is one base away. This chain joins TRBV7-2 and TRBJ2-3; D is undetermined. Trimming pared 5 bases from V and 0 bases from J, leaving 6 bases between. The CDR3 runs to 13 residues. The V gene's germline CDR1 is SGHTA and CDR2 FQGNSA. The CDR3 DNA is TGTGCCAGCAGCATCGACAGCACAGATACGCAGTATTTT. It yields the protein CASSIDSTDTQYF. Filled out from reference TRBV7-2 and TRBJ2-3, the complete variable domain reads GAGVSQSPSNKVTEKGKDVELRCDPISGHTALYWYRQSLGQGLEFLIYFQGNSAPDKSGLPSDRFSAERTGGSVSTLTIQRTQQEDSAVYLCASSIDSTDTQYFGPGTRLTVL.

This clone was recorded many times. The V gene is TRBV6-5, the J gene TRBJ1-2, with 8 positions matching TRBD1. The length of the CDR3 is 15 residues. The V gene end was trimmed by 6 bases and the J gene end by 4 bases; junction bases not matched to a gene: 10. Germline CDR1 reads MNHEY; CDR2 reads SVGAGI. The CDR3 DNA sequence: TGTGCCAGCAGGCCAACTGGACAGGGAACCTATGGCTACACCTTC. It encodes CASRPTGQGTYGYTF.

This chain links TRBV10-2 with TRBJ2-3, with TRBD2 identical over 11 bases. The germline V gene has CDR1 WSHSY and CDR2 SAAADI. The J segment lost 2 bases and the V segment lost 0 bases, leaving 4 bases of the junction unmatched. This CDR3 contains 17 residues. CDR3 amino acids: CASSESRSGRVTDTQYF. DNA for the CDR3: TGCGCCAGCAGTGAGTCCCGTAGCGGGAGGGTCACAGATACGCAGTATTTT.

V is TRBV29-1 and J is TRBJ2-1, with D possibly called TRBD1 or TRBD2 (5 bases each). V was pared by 4 bases and J by 2 bases, with 15 bases between. Looked up from germline, CDR1 is SQVTM and CDR2 is ANQGSEA. The CDR3 spans 15 residues. CDR3 coding DNA: TGCAGCGTTGTGGGGCTGAGGGGACCCTACAATGAGCAGTTCTTC. Its protein is CSVVGLRGPYNEQFF.

The rearrangement uses TRBV7-2 and TRBJ2-7; no reliable D call. V was pared by 1 base and J by 3 bases, with 13 bases between. This CDR3 comprises 15 residues. CDR1 is SGHTA and CDR2 is FQGNSA in the germline V gene. The CDR3 loop is CASSLGANNDYEQYF. The CDR3 DNA sequence: TGTGCCAGCAGCTTAGGCGCCAACAACGACTACGAGCAGTACTTC.

The V and J genes are TRBV9 and TRBJ2-5; the match to TRBD1 covers 9 bases. Germline V lookup: CDR1 SGDLS, CDR2 YYNGEE. Trimming removed 4 bases from V and 3 bases from J; junction bases left unmatched: 4. The CDR3 length is 14 residues. The CDR3 region is CASSSRQGEETQYF. The CDR3 DNA follows: TGTGCCAGCAGCTCCCGACAGGGGGAAGAGACCCAGTACTTC.

The chain couples TRBV18 to TRBJ2-1; D call uncertain. V was trimmed by 3 bases and J by 5 bases, leaving 14 bases between them. Germline assignment: CDR1 KGHSH and CDR2 LQKENI. This CDR3 comprises 15 residues. The CDR3 DNA is TGTGCCAGCTCACCCCAAATTGCCGAGAACAATGAGCAGTTCTTC. Translating gives CASSPQIAENNEQFF.